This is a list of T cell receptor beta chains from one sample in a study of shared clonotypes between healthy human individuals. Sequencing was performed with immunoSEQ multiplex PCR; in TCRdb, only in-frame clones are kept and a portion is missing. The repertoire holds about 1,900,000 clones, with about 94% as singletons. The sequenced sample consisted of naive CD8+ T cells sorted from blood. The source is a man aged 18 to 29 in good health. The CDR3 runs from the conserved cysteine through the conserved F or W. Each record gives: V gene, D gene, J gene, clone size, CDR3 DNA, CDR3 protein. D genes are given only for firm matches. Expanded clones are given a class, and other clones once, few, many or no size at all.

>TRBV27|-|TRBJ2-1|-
TGTGCCAGCAGCCCCAGCGGAGGGGAGTCTTGGAATGAGCAGTTCTTC
CASSPSGGESWNEQFF
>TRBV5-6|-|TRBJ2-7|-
TGTGCCAGCAGCCTGATTGGTGTCTACGAGCAGTACTTC
CASSLIGVYEQYF
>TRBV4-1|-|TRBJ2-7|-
TGCGCCAGCAGCGGAGCCCCTAATGTCTACGAGCAGTACTTC
CASSGAPNVYEQYF
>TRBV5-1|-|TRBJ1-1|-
TGCGCCAGCAGCTTACAGGGTAGTACCATTGAAGCTTTCTTT
CASSLQGSTIEAFF
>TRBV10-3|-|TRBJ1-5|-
TGTGCCATCAGTGTTGAGAGGGCGGCCGATCAGCCCCAGCATTTT
CAISVERAADQPQHF
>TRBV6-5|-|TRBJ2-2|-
TGTGCCAGCAGTTACTTTCCCGGGGAGCTGTTTTTT
CASSYFPGELFF
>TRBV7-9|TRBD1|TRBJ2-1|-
TGTGCCAGCAGCCCGACAGGGGCTTCCCTTAATGAGCAGTTCTTC
CASSPTGASLNEQFF
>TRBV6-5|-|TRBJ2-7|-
TGTGCCAGCAGTTTCGAGGAGGCGGGCGAAACCGAGCAGTACTTC
CASSFEEAGETEQYF
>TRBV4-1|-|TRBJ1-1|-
TGCGCCAGCAGCCAAATGGCGGTTTTGAACACTGAAGCTTTCTTT
CASSQMAVLNTEAFF
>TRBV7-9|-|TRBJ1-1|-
TGTGCCAGCAGCTTACGGGGGGGCGGAAGGACTGAAGCTTTCTTT
CASSLRGGGRTEAFF
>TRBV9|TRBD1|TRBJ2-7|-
TGTGCCAGCAGCGAAGGACAGGACTACGAGCAGTACTTC
CASSEGQDYEQYF
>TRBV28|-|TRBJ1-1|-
TGTGCCAGCAGTTTTCGCCGGGACACTGAAGCTTTCTTT
CASSFRRDTEAFF
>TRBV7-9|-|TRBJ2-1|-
TGTGCCAGCAGCTTAGGAGAGGATAATGAGCAGTTCTTC
CASSLGEDNEQFF
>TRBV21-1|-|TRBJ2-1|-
TGTGCCACCCACTACAATGAGCAGTTCTTC
CATHYNEQFF
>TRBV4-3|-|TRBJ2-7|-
TGCGCCAGCAGCCCGGCCAGGGGCTACGAGCAGTACTTC
CASSPARGYEQYF
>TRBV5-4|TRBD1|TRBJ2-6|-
TGTGCCAGCAGCTTACAGGGGGATGGGGCCAACGTCCTGACTTTC
CASSLQGDGANVLTF
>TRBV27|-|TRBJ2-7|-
TGTGCCAGCAGCCAAAGTAGTATCCCCGAGCAGTACTTC
CASSQSSIPEQYF
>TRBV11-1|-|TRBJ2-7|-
TGTGCCAGCAGCTTATATCCAGGGCACTACGAGCAGTACTTC
CASSLYPGHYEQYF
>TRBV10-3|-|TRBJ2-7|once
TGTGCCATCAGTGAGTCGGGACACAGCTACGAGCAGTACTTC
CAISESGHSYEQYF
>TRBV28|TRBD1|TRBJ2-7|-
TGTGCCAGCAACCGCAGGGGGTTCTCCTACGAGCAGTACTTC
CASNRRGFSYEQYF
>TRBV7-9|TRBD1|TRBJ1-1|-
TGTGCCAGCAGCTCGGGACAGGGTATCACTGAAGCTTTCTTT
CASSSGQGITEAFF
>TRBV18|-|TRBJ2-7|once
TGTGCCAGCTCACCGGTGGATCTAGACCCCTACGAGCAGTACTTC
CASSPVDLDPYEQYF
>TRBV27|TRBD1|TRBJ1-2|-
TGTGCCAGCAGTCTTAAGGGACAGAACTATGGCTACACCTTC
CASSLKGQNYGYTF
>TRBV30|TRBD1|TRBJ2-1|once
TGTGCCTGGAGAATTGGGACAGATATTTACAATGAGCAGTTCTTC
CAWRIGTDIYNEQFF
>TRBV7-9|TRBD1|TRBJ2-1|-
TGTGCCAGCAGCTTATCCGGGACAGGGTTGAATGAGCAGTTCTTC
CASSLSGTGLNEQFF
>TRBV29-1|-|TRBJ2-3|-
TGCAGCGAGACCTCGGGGCTGGTGGATACGCAGTATTTT
CSETSGLVDTQYF
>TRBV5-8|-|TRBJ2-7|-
TGTGCCAGCAGCTTGGGTGTGGGGGCCCCCTACGAGCAGTACTTC
CASSLGVGAPYEQYF
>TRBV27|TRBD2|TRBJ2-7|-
TGTGCCAGCAGTCCCAATGGGGGGGTCTACGAGCAGTACTTC
CASSPNGGVYEQYF
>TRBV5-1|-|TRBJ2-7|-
TGCGCCAGCAGCTTGGAACAGGGCTACGAGCAGTACTTC
CASSLEQGYEQYF